This record looks at one T cell receptor beta chain sequence and its context. The V end lost 6 bases, the J end lost 0 bases, and 15 bases lay between the germline ends. The V gene's germline CDR1 is LNHDA and CDR2 SQIVND (reference sequence). This CDR3 comprises 15 residues. This sample stems from a study of preoperative IRX-2 immunotherapy in early breast cancer. Produced via immunoSEQ multiplex PCR; TCRdb's table is partial and in-frame only. The table records over 30,000 clones, roughly 86% of them present only once. The sample's treatment: preoperative locoregional IRX-2 cytokine immunotherapy. This phase Ib study tested locoregional IRX-2 cytokine immunotherapy given before surgery.

Material: tumor tissue, obtained after IRX-2 immunotherapy. This receptor was obtained from a human donor with breast cancer. The chain recombines TRBV19 with TRBJ2-7; D might be TRBD1 (5 bases). The CDR3, as DNA: TGTGCCAGTAGATCGGTAGGGCAGGGCTCCTACGAGCAGTACTTC. It specifies CASRSVGQGSYEQYF.